This TCR beta chain came from a study of cytomegalovirus exposure and HLA in healthy donors. Germline values: CDR1 MNHNS, CDR2 SASEGT. The V and J ends lost 7 bases and 2 bases, in that order; junction bases with no gene match: 5. The CDR3 is 14 amino acids. TCRdb's table, derived via immunoSEQ multiplex PCR, lists solely in-frame clones and lacks some. In the table there are under 250,000 clones, roughly 84% of which are singletons. V gene TRBV6-1 combines with J gene TRBJ2-5; 9 nucleotides line up with TRBD1. The origin of this receptor is a woman under 30 in good health and CMV-seropositive. The sequenced sample was PBMCs. The CDR3 protein is CASTYDRGQETQYF. The CDR3 nucleotides read TGTGCCAGCACCTACGACAGGGGGCAAGAGACCCAGTACTTC.